This TCR beta chain was identified in a study of T cell responses to AZD1222 COVID-19 vaccine. Repertoires were generated with immunoSEQ multiplex PCR, while TCRdb's copy carries only in-frame clones and drops some. The sample records 150,000 to 200,000 clones, 75% to 95% being singletons. Notes on this clone: The antigen is undetermined.

Study-wide findings and caveats: Close to half of spike-specific TCRs reportedly recognize unmutated variant regions.

The CDR3 has 16 residues. Trimming took off 0 bases at V and 7 bases at J, with 19 bases between the two ends. The V gene's germline CDR1 is MNHEY and CDR2 SVGEGT. The sequence was collected from an adult in good health. The starting material was peripheral blood, obtained on day 0 of AZD1222 vaccination. The chain is built from TRBV6-2 or TRBV6-3 and TRBJ2-7, with D perhaps being TRBD1 or TRBD2 (5 bases each). CDR3 DNA sequence: TGTGCCAGCAGTTACTCGACCGACTATCGAGAGGGGGAGCAGTACTTC. It encodes CASSYSTDYREGEQYF.